These 31 T cell receptor beta chains were all obtained from the same sample, sequenced in a study of blood T cell repertoires in COVID-19. Produced via immunoSEQ multiplex PCR; TCRdb's table is partial and in-frame only. The repertoire includes roughly 190,000 clones, around 82% of them detected once, and 4% to 6.5% sits in the top ten. The sequencing input was PBMCs or T cells enriched from blood (not recorded which). The receptors originated from a woman aged 60-75 years with acute COVID-19.

With regard to this clone: Other DNA sequences of this sample code for an identical CDR3. This chain joins TRBV11-2 and TRBJ2-7; tentatively, D is TRBD1 (6 bases). The CDR3 has 13 amino acids. CDR1 and CDR2 (germline): SGHAT, FQNNGV. V was pared by 3 bases and J by 3 bases, with 9 bases between. In DNA form, the CDR3 reads TGTGCCAGCAGCTTCGGGACAAACTACGAGCAGTACTTC. This gives the protein CASSFGTNYEQYF.

CDR3 nucleotides: TGTGCCAGCAGTGCACGGGGGGGCGAGCAGTACGTC. Translation gives CASSARGGEQYV. The gene calls are TRBV6-2 or TRBV6-3 and TRBJ2-7; TRBD2 agrees at 8 bases. The V gene's germline CDR1 is MNHEY and CDR2 SVGEGT. Trimming at V came to 5 bases and at J to 6 bases, leaving 3 bases not matched to a gene. The CDR3 is 12 residues long.

The chain carries TRBV3-1 (or the pseudogene TRBV3-2) and TRBJ1-4; D is unresolved. The V gene lost 1 base and the J gene lost 7 bases, with 7 bases spanning the gap. Looked up from germline, CDR1 is LGHDT and CDR2 is YNNKEL (reference sequence). This CDR3 is built from 13 residues. In DNA, the CDR3 is TGTGCCAGCAGCCAAGTACCAGGTGAAAAACTGTTTTTT. It translates to CASSQVPGEKLFF.

This rearrangement joins TRBV4-3 to TRBJ1-6; D is undetermined. V shed 8 bases and J shed 0 bases, with 17 bases lying between them. This CDR3 has 17 residues. Germline V CDR1 and CDR2: LGHNA, YSLEER. DNA of the CDR3: TGCGCCAGCTCCCCGGAGTCGCGAAGCTCCTATAATTCACCCCTCCACTTT. Its translation: CASSPESRSSYNSPLHF.

The gene calls are TRBV5-1 and TRBJ2-1; 12 bases line up with TRBD2. Germline assignment: CDR1 SGHRS and CDR2 YFSETQ. With V trimmed by 2 bases and J by 7 bases, 7 bases remained unmatched. CDR3 length: 16 amino acids. The CDR3 sequence: CASSLTSGGPGNEQFF. The DNA for the CDR3 is TGCGCCAGCAGCTTAACTAGCGGGGGGCCGGGGAATGAGCAGTTCTTC.

V gene TRBV16 combines with J gene TRBJ1-1; D call uncertain. Germline CDR1 is KGHSY and CDR2 is FQNENV. V was cut by 3 bases and J by 5 bases, with 7 bases left in between. The CDR3 has 12 residues. CDR3 sequence: CASSHSGTEAFF. CDR3 sequence (DNA): TGTGCCAGCAGCCATTCAGGTACTGAAGCTTTCTTT.

This sequence joins TRBV7-9 and TRBJ1-6; 9 positions agree with TRBD1. V lost 1 base, J lost 6 bases, and 1 base stayed unmatched. CDR3 length: 15 amino acids. From germline, CDR1 is SEHNR and CDR2 FQNEAQ (reference sequence). CDR3 DNA sequence: TGTGCCAGCAGCTTAGGGGACAGGGTTAATTCACCCCTCCACTTT. Encoded protein: CASSLGDRVNSPLHF.

In its sample, this clone was seen a few times. The gene calls are TRBV9 and TRBJ1-1; D gene uncertain. CDR3 size: 14 residues. V gave up 0 bases and J gave up 1 base, with 7 bases separating them. The germline CDR1 and CDR2 sequences are SGDLS and YYNGEE. The CDR3 spells CASSVGGQNTEAFF. CDR3 nucleotide sequence: TGTGCCAGCAGCGTAGGAGGGCAGAACACTGAAGCTTTCTTT.

This clone appeared a single time. This chain connects TRBV7-2 to TRBJ1-2; D not resolved. V was pared by 1 base and J by 2 bases, with 8 bases between. CDR1 and CDR2 (germline): SGHTA, FQGNSA. This CDR3 comprises 14 residues. This chain's CDR3 is CASSLEHSNYGYTF. The CDR3 nucleotides read TGTGCCAGCAGCTTAGAACACAGCAACTATGGCTACACCTTC.

This chain connects TRBV24-1 to TRBJ1-5; no firm D call. CDR1 is KGHDR, CDR2 SFDVKD, per germline. V lost 4 bases, J lost 6 bases, and 12 bases lay in between. The CDR3 contains 14 residues. DNA of the CDR3: TGTGCCACCAGTGAACCGGGCGCGGGTCAGCCCCAGCATTTT. This sequence encodes CATSEPGAGQPQHF.

The chain employs TRBV3-1 (or the pseudogene TRBV3-2) and TRBJ1-1; 8 bases are shared with TRBD1. V trimming: 3 bases; J trimming: 2 bases; junction bases outside the gene matches: 2. CDR1 is LGHDT, CDR2 YNNKEL, per germline (reference sequence). The CDR3 is made up of 14 amino acids. As DNA, the CDR3 is TGTGCCAGCAGCCAGACAGGGGCTAACACTGAAGCTTTCTTT. This translates into CASSQTGANTEAFF.

For the CDR3, the DNA is TGTGCCACCAGCAGAGATAGGGAGAATGAAAAACTGTTTTTT. It encodes CATSRDRENEKLFF. This rearrangement joins TRBV15 to TRBJ1-4; D is ambiguous. From germline, CDR1 is LNHNV and CDR2 YYDKDF (reference sequence). The CDR3 spans 14 residues. V was trimmed by 0 bases and J by 5 bases, leaving 7 bases between them. The full variable domain, its missing parts supplied by reference TRBV15 and TRBJ1-4, is DAMVIQNPRYQVTQFGKPVTLSCSQTLNHNVMYWYQQKSSQAPKLLFHYYDKDFNNEADTPDNFQSRRPNTSFCFLDIRSPGLGDTAMYLCATSRDRENEKLFFGSGTQLSVL.

The chain links TRBV7-2 to TRBJ1-4; TRBD1 agrees at 7 bases. The CDR3 has 13 amino acids. CDR1 and CDR2 from the germline V gene are SGHTA and FQGNSA. The junction had 2 bases not matched to a gene; V was cut back by 6 bases and J by 4 bases. CDR3 coding DNA: TGTGCCAGCAGGACAGGGTATAATGAAAAACTGTTTTTT. Encoded protein: CASRTGYNEKLFF.

V and J are TRBV4-3 and TRBJ1-1; no clear D gene. The germline CDR1 and CDR2 sequences are LGHNA and YSLEER. The CDR3 contains 14 residues. Trimming left V 0 bases short and J 1 base short, with 6 bases between. CDR3 nucleotide sequence: TGCGCCAGCAGCCAAGAACCAGGGAACACTGAAGCTTTCTTT. The encoded protein is CASSQEPGNTEAFF.

The sample holds a few counts of this clone. V is TRBV18 and J is TRBJ1-5, with TRBD1 matching over 12 bases. Trimming took 3 bases from V and 2 from J; bases not matched to a gene: 8. Germline CDR1 reads KGHSH; CDR2 reads LQKENI. This CDR3 contains 18 residues. The CDR3 nucleotides are TGTGCCAGCTCACCTAGTCCCGGGACAGGGGGCGGCAATCAGCCCCAGCATTTT. It yields the protein CASSPSPGTGGGNQPQHF.

The V and J genes are TRBV6-5 and TRBJ2-5; D possibly corresponds to TRBD1 (6 bases). CDR1 and CDR2 from the germline V gene are MNHEY and SVGAGI. Trimming took off 6 bases at V and 1 base at J, with 9 bases between the two ends. This CDR3 comprises 13 residues. The CDR3, as DNA: TGTGCCAGCAGCCGACAGGCCCAAGAGACCCAGTACTTC. This encodes CASSRQAQETQYF.

The chain uses TRBV4-2 and TRBJ2-1; D perhaps matches TRBD2 (6 bases). CDR1 and CDR2 from the germline V gene are LGHNA and YNFKEQ. V lost 1 base, J lost 10 bases, and 17 bases lay in between. The CDR3 has 15 amino acids. The chain's CDR3 is CASSQAAGNRGEQFF. The CDR3 DNA reads as TGTGCCAGCAGCCAAGCGGCGGGGAATAGGGGCGAGCAGTTCTTC.

Details on this clone: This specimen includes other DNA sequences encoding the same CDR3. V usage is TRBV19 and J usage is TRBJ2-3; D is ambiguous. Per germline, CDR1 LNHDA and CDR2 SQIVND (reference sequence). This CDR3 has 11 amino acids. With 3 bases removed from V and 5 bases from J, the gap between germline ends came to 3 bases. CDR3 region: CASSILDTQYF. The CDR3 DNA follows: TGTGCCAGTAGTATCTTAGATACGCAGTATTTT. Full variable domain (outside the CDR3, taken from reference TRBV19 and TRBJ2-3): DGGITQSPKYLFRKEGQNVTLSCEQNLNHDAMYWYRQDPGQGLRLIYYSQIVNDFQKGDIAEGYSVSREKKESFPLTVTSAQKNPTAFYLCASSILDTQYFGPGTRLTVL.

The chain couples TRBV7-2 to TRBJ1-5, with 9 bases identical to TRBD1. V gave up 5 bases and J gave up 5 bases; unmatched junction bases: 7. Per germline, CDR1 SGHTA and CDR2 FQGNSA. The CDR3 spans 15 residues. The CDR3 sequence: CASSQTGGGHQPQHF. The DNA of the CDR3 is TGTGCCAGCAGCCAGACAGGGGGAGGGCATCAGCCCCAGCATTTT.

This sequence joins TRBV29-1 and TRBJ1-5; 7 nucleotides align to TRBD1. CDR3 length equals 13 residues. Trimming took 3 bases from V and 5 from J; bases not matched to a gene: 4. Germline-derived CDR1 and CDR2 are SQVTM and ANQGSEA. CDR3 sequence (DNA): TGCAGCGTTGAGGAGGGGGCTCATCAGCCCCAGCATTTT. Encoded protein: CSVEEGAHQPQHF.

The genes are TRBV6-2 or TRBV6-3 and TRBJ2-7; D perhaps matches TRBD1 (6 bases). The CDR3 runs 15 residues. Germline V gene data show CDR1 as MNHEY and CDR2 as SVGEGT. V was clipped by 0 bases and J by 5 bases, with 14 bases between them. As DNA, the CDR3 is TGTGCCAGCAGTTACTCAGGCCAGGGGAACCACGAGCAGTACTTC. Translating gives CASSYSGQGNHEQYF.

The table lists this clone with a count of one. This rearrangement joins TRBV5-1 to TRBJ2-7; 10 bases map to TRBD1. V trimming: 4 bases; J trimming: 3 bases; junction bases outside the gene matches: 4. The germline V gene has CDR1 SGHRS and CDR2 YFSETQ. The CDR3 totals 14 residues. The CDR3 reads CASSPGQGGYEQYF. The DNA of the CDR3 is TGCGCCAGCAGCCCCGGACAGGGGGGCTACGAGCAGTACTTC.

The rearrangement uses TRBV27 and TRBJ1-1, with D perhaps TRBD1 (5 bases). V shed 3 bases and J shed 1 base, with 9 bases lying between them. Germline-derived CDR1 and CDR2 are MNHEY and SMNVEV (reference sequence). The CDR3 has 14 amino acids. The CDR3 nucleotides read TGTGCCAGCAGTTTGTTGGGGGGGAACACTGAAGCTTTCTTT. It is translated as CASSLLGGNTEAFF.

V usage is TRBV5-1 and J usage is TRBJ2-3, with D hard to call. The CDR3 is made up of 15 amino acids. Per the germline V gene, CDR1 is SGHRS and CDR2 is YFSETQ. Trimming left V 1 base short and J 5 bases short, with 14 bases between. The CDR3 DNA sequence: TGCGCCAGCAGCTTGAGTCTCCCGCCCGGAGATACGCAGTATTTT. It is translated as CASSLSLPPGDTQYF.

Written as DNA, the CDR3 is TGTGCCAGCAGCCCCCGTAATCCGGGGGGCACTGAAGCTTTCTTT. The encoded protein is CASSPRNPGGTEAFF. The chain is built from TRBV7-9 and TRBJ1-1; D perhaps matches TRBD1 (5 bases). Deletions cut 5 bases from V and 4 bases from J, with 17 bases between. The V gene's germline CDR1 is SEHNR and CDR2 FQNEAQ (reference sequence). The CDR3 length is 15 residues.

This clone showed up just once. The rearrangement joins TRBV7-9 to TRBJ1-6, with D hard to call. Germline lookup yields CDR1 SEHNR and CDR2 FQNEAQ (reference sequence). V was clipped by 5 bases and J by 6 bases, with 11 bases between them. This CDR3 has 14 amino acids. The CDR3 here is CASSEDILNSPLHF. The CDR3 nucleotides are TGTGCCAGCAGCGAAGACATACTTAATTCACCCCTCCACTTT. Supplemented by reference TRBV7-9 and TRBJ1-6, the full variable domain reads DTGVSQNPRHKITKRGQNVTFRCDPISEHNRLYWYRQTLGQGPEFLTYFQNEAQLEKSRLLSDRFSAERPKGSFSTLEIQRTEQGDSAMYLCASSEDILNSPLHFGNGTRLTVT.

In the case of this clone: This sample also contains other DNA sequences that code for the same CDR3. The rearrangement links TRBV30 to TRBJ1-2; 7 bases are shared with TRBD1. The CDR3 has 13 amino acids. Trimming at V came to 5 bases and at J to 5 bases, leaving 8 bases not matched to a gene. Germline V gene sequence: CDR1 GTSNPN, CDR2 SVGIG (reference sequence). Here the CDR3 reads CAWSRDRPYGYTF. CDR3 sequence (DNA): TGTGCCTGGTCCCGGGACAGACCATATGGCTACACCTTC.

The chain couples TRBV19 to TRBJ2-1; unclear D gene. V was clipped by 7 bases and J by 6 bases, with 16 bases between them. The germline V gene has CDR1 LNHDA and CDR2 SQIVND (reference sequence). The CDR3 covers 14 residues. The CDR3 DNA follows: TGTGCCAGTAAGTTCGGCCCAAGACTCAATGAGCAGTTCTTC. This gives the protein CASKFGPRLNEQFF.

The genes are TRBV5-3 and TRBJ2-3; D unclear. TRBV5-3 is filed as an ORF, its function uncertain. V lost 7 bases and J 4 bases, leaving 10 bases between the germline ends. The CDR3 loop spans 12 amino acids. In DNA form, the CDR3 reads TGTGCCAGACGGGTCCGTGCAGATACGCAGTATTTT. Encoded protein: CARRVRADTQYF.

The chain combines TRBV7-2 with TRBJ2-3, with TRBD2 matching 8 bases. V lost 2 bases to trimming and J lost 4 bases; unmatched junction nucleotides: 11. Germline CDR1 and CDR2: SGHTA and FQGNSA. The CDR3 runs to 17 residues. The CDR3, as DNA: TGTGCCAGCAGCTTAAGGGGCAGGGGAGCGGGAGCAGATACGCAGTATTTT. As protein: CASSLRGRGAGADTQYF.

This clone turned up a few times. The chain combines TRBV7-9 with TRBJ1-1; no firm D call. The CDR3 covers 14 residues. In germline, CDR1 is SEHNR, CDR2 FQNEAQ (reference sequence). The ends were cut back, 5 bases at V and 1 base at J, with 11 bases in the middle. CDR3 loop: CASSARNQNTEAFF. The DNA of the CDR3 is TGTGCCAGCAGCGCCAGGAATCAGAACACTGAAGCTTTCTTT.